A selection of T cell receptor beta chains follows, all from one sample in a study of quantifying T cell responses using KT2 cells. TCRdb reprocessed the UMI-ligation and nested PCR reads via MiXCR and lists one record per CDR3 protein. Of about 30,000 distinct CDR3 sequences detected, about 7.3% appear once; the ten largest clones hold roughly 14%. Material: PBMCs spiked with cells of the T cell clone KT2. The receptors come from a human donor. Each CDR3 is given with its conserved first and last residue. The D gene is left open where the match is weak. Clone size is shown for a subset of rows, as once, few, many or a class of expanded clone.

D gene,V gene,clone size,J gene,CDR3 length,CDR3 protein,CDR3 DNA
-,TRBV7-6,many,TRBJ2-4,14,CASSPYAGFNIQYF,TGTGCCAGCAGCCCATACGCGGGTTTTAACATTCAGTACTTC
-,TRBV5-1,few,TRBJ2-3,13,CASGSGSTDTQYF,TGCGCCAGCGGCTCGGGGAGCACAGATACGCAGTATTTT
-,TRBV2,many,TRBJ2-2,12,CARASRAGELFF,TGTGCCAGAGCCTCGAGGGCCGGGGAGCTGTTTTTT
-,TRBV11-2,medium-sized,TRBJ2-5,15,CASSLAWTGQETQYF,TGTGCCAGCAGCTTAGCCTGGACGGGACAAGAGACCCAGTACTTC
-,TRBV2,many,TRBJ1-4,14,CASEVGPLGEKLFF,TGTGCCAGCGAAGTAGGGCCCTTGGGTGAAAAACTGTTTTTT
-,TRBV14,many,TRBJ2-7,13,CASSKRSGYEQYF,TGTGCCAGCAGCAAAAGGTCGGGCTACGAGCAGTACTTC
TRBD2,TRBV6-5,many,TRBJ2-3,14,CAVRPGLNTDTQYF,TGTGCCGTACGGCCGGGACTAAACACAGATACGCAGTATTTT
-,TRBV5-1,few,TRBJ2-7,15,CASSPAGGISYEQYF,TGCGCCAGCAGCCCCGCTGGAGGGATCTCCTACGAGCAGTACTTC
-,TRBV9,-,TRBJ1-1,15,CASSPREGMNTEAFF,TGTGCCAGCAGCCCTCGGGAGGGCATGAACACTGAAGCTTTCTTT
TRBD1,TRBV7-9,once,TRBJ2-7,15,CASSLVGTVGDEQYF,TGTGCCAGCAGCTTAGTTGGGACAGTCGGCGACGAGCAGTACTTC
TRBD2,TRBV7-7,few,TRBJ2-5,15,CASSLVTSGQETQYF,TGTGCTAGCAGCTTAGTAACTAGCGGCCAAGAGACCCAGTACTTC
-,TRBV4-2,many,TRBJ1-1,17,CASSQDTGPLMNTEAFF,TGTGCCAGCAGCCAAGATACGGGGCCTCTTATGAACACTGAAGCTTTCTTT
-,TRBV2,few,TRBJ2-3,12,CASSKSTDTQYF,TGTGCCAGCAGTAAGTCGACAGATACGCAGTATTTT
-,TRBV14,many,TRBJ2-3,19,CASSQNPTRGGPDRDTQYF,TGTGCCAGCAGTCAAAACCCCACTAGGGGGGGACCGGACAGAGATACGCAGTATTTT
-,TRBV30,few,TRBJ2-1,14,CAWSVGTSLDEQFF,TGTGCCTGGAGTGTAGGGACCTCATTGGATGAGCAGTTCTTC
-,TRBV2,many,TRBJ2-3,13,CAAVGLSTDTQYF,TGTGCCGCTGTCGGACTAAGCACAGATACGCAGTATTTT
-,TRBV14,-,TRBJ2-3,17,CASSAIRYSPGTDTQYF,TGTGCCAGCAGTGCTATTCGCTACAGTCCCGGGACAGATACGCAGTATTTT
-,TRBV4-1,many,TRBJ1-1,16,CASSQDGAGGNTEAFF,TGCGCCAGCAGCCAAGATGGGGCCGGCGGAAACACTGAAGCTTTCTTT
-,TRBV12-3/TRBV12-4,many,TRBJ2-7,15,CASRRGRGSPYEQYF,TGTGCCAGCAGGCGAGGCAGGGGTTCCCCCTACGAGCAGTACTTC
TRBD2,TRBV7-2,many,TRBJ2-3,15,CASSRAGASTDTQYF,TGTGCCAGCAGCCGAGCGGGGGCGAGCACAGATACGCAGTATTTT
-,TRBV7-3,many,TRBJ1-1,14,CASSQGGFGTEAFF,TGTGCCAGCAGCCAAGGTGGGTTTGGCACTGAAGCTTTCTTT
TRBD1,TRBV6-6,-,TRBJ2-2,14,CASSDSGGPGELFF,TGTGCCAGCAGCGACTCAGGGGGCCCCGGGGAGCTGTTTTTT
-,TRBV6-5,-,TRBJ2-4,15,CASSPRDSRRNIQYF,TGTGCCAGCAGTCCTAGGGACTCGCGGCGAAACATTCAGTACTTC
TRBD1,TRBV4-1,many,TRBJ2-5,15,CASSQRDRVGETQYF,TGCGCCAGCAGCCAAAGGGACAGGGTCGGAGAGACCCAGTACTTC
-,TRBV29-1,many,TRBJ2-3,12,CSVGGDTDTQYF,TGCAGCGTTGGCGGGGACACAGATACGCAGTATTTT
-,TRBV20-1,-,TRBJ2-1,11,CIAGMYNEQFF,TGCATCGCGGGGATGTACAATGAGCAGTTCTTC
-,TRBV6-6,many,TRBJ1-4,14,CASSYIGGDEKLFF,TGTGCCAGCAGTTACATCGGGGGCGACGAAAAACTGTTTTTT
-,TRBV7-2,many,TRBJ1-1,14,CASRLGISNAEAFF,TGTGCCAGCAGGCTAGGGATCTCGAACGCTGAAGCTTTCTTT
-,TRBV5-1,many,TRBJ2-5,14,CASSTGGQEETQYF,TGCGCCAGCAGCACGGGAGGACAGGAAGAGACCCAGTACTTC
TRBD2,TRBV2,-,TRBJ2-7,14,CASNLAGPAYEQYF,TGTGCCAGCAATTTAGCGGGACCCGCCTACGAGCAGTACTTC
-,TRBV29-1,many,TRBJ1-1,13,CSVALPGQTEAFF,TGCAGCGTTGCTTTGCCGGGCCAGACTGAAGCTTTCTTT
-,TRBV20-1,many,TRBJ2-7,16,CSANQGQTRSSYEQYF,TGCAGTGCAAACCAAGGACAGACAAGAAGTTCCTACGAGCAGTACTTC
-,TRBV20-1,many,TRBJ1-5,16,CSASRTGMGDNQPQHF,TGCAGTGCTTCTCGTACAGGGATGGGGGACAATCAGCCCCAGCATTTT
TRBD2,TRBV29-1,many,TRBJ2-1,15,CSYGTGGSSYNEQFF,TGCAGCTACGGGACGGGAGGGTCGTCCTACAATGAGCAGTTCTTC
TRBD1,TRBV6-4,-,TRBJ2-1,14,CASSSGTGGNEQFF,TGTGCCAGCAGTTCCGGGACAGGGGGCAATGAGCAGTTCTTC
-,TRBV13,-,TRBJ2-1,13,CASSPPSYNEQFF,TGTGCCAGCAGCCCGCCCTCCTACAATGAGCAGTTCTTC
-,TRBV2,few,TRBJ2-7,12,CASSPSSYEQYF,TGTGCCAGCAGTCCGAGCTCCTACGAGCAGTACTTC
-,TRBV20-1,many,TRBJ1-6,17,CSARQTGHSSYNSPLHF,TGCAGTGCTAGACAAACAGGCCATAGCTCCTATAATTCACCCCTCCACTTT
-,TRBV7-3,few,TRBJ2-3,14,CASSLGRNTDTQYF,TGTGCCAGCAGCTTAGGAAGGAACACAGATACGCAGTATTTT
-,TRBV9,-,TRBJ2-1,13,CASSSRDGLTLFF,TGTGCCAGCAGCTCCCGGGACGGACTAACCCTTTTCTTC
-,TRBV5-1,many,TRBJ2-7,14,CASSRDGSTYEQYF,TGCGCCAGCAGCCGGGATGGAAGCACCTACGAGCAGTACTTC
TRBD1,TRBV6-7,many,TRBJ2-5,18,CASSYPPTGGLSQETQYF,TGTGCCAGCAGTTACCCCCCGACAGGGGGCTTAAGCCAAGAGACCCAGTACTTC
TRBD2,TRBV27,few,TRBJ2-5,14,CASSSGLGSETQYF,TGTGCCAGCAGTTCGGGACTAGGGTCGGAGACCCAGTACTTC